Included here is one T cell receptor beta chain sequence, with context. Its antigen remains unknown. This sample is part of a study of blood T cells in healthy people across ages. Whole-study results and caveats: No conclusive comparison of naive versus antigen-experienced cells was possible with unsorted PBMCs.

Germline CDR1 is SGHRS and CDR2 is YFSETQ. Between the trimmed V and J ends, which lost 0 bases and 0 bases, there was a span of 9 bases. The CDR3 is 15 amino acids. A second PCR, run for about 6 to 11 cycles, used a sample-barcoded 5' primer plus a J-beta primer mix. TCRdb used MiXCR to reprocess the 5' RACE reads, holding one entry per CDR3 protein. The sample has approximately 800,000 distinct CDR3 sequences, around 24% seen once. This same sample was also part of a study on T cells of mothers and their children. Per that paper: Over 9.5 million TCR beta CDR3 reads were obtained from each mother, and around 2.8 million from each child.

The sequence was collected from a boy younger than 18 in good health. Sequencing was performed on blood. This chain uses TRBV5-1 with TRBJ1-1; no definite D call. The CDR3 DNA reads as TGCGCCAGCAGCTTGGTCGCAACCATGAACACTGAAGCTTTCTTT. Its translation is CASSLVATMNTEAFF.